A selection of T cell receptor beta chains follows, all from one sample in a study of T cells in Graves' hyperthyroidism and ophthalmopathy. TCRdb re-derived calls from the multiplex PCR reads in MiXCR, one entry per CDR3 protein. The table has 250,000 to 300,000 distinct CDR3 sequences, 12% to 15% seen once. The sample taken for sequencing was blood. All receptors come from a woman aged 35 to 49 with Graves' hyperthyroidism. CDR3s include the opening cysteine and the closing phenylalanine or tryptophan. A D gene is named only where the DNA matches it firmly. Clone size appears in some rows only: once, few, many, or a class for an expanded clone.

>TRBJ2-7|.|few|TRBV6-1
CASSGAGPYEQYF
TGTGCCAGCAGTGGGGCCGGACCCTACGAGCAGTACTTC
>TRBJ2-5|.|.|TRBV20-1
CSARAGFQETQYF
TGCAGTGCTAGAGCCGGATTTCAAGAGACCCAGTACTTC
>TRBJ2-7|.|few|TRBV19
CASSSATGHISQYF
TGTGCCAGTAGTTCTGCAACGGGACACATATCGCAGTACTTC
>TRBJ1-1|.|many|TRBV5-1
CASSLGRGEEAFF
TGCGCCAGCAGCTTGGGCCGGGGGGAGGAGGCTTTCTTT
>TRBJ2-3|TRBD1|many|TRBV27
CASSLRAGGPTDTQYF
TGTGCCAGCAGTTTAAGGGCAGGGGGACCCACAGATACGCAGTATTTT
>TRBJ1-6|TRBD1|many|TRBV20-1
CSVATGQGESPLHF
TGCAGTGTCGCGACGGGACAGGGGGAATCACCCCTCCACTTT
>TRBJ2-5|TRBD1|many|TRBV18
CASSPLTGRETQYF
TGTGCCAGCTCACCACTGACAGGGAGAGAGACCCAGTACTTC
>TRBJ2-3|TRBD2|few|TRBV19
CASSMRASGSSVGTDTQYF
TGTGCCAGTAGTATGAGGGCTAGCGGGAGTTCCGTAGGGACAGATACGCAGTATTTT
>TRBJ2-7|TRBD2|.|TRBV10-3
CAIRGTSGSLGEQYF
TGTGCCATCAGGGGGACTAGCGGGAGTCTGGGGGAGCAGTACTTC
>TRBJ2-3|.|.|TRBV15
CATSRFTASTDTQYF
TGTGCCACCAGCAGATTTACGGCTTCCACAGATACGCAGTATTTT
>TRBJ1-1|.|many|TRBV20-1
CSALELAFGDTEAFF
TGCAGTGCTCTAGAGTTGGCTTTTGGGGACACTGAAGCTTTCTTT
>TRBJ2-5|TRBD2|.|TRBV28
CASRAGTSIHF
TGTGCCAGCAGGGCCGGGACTAGCATACACTTC
>TRBJ2-7|.|many|TRBV20-1
CSASVRLGEQYF
TGCAGTGCTAGTGTCCGACTCGGGGAGCAGTACTTC
>TRBJ1-1|.|many|TRBV20-1
CSARPPPAEANTEAFF
TGCAGTGCTAGACCCCCCCCGGCCGAGGCGAACACTGAAGCTTTCTTT
>TRBJ2-1|.|few|TRBV7-9
CASSVGDRQFF
TGTGCCAGCAGCGTAGGTGATAGGCAGTTCTTC
>TRBJ2-5|TRBD2|many|TRBV7-9
CASSLLLAGFQETQYF
TGTGCCAGCAGCTTATTACTAGCGGGCTTCCAAGAGACCCAGTACTTC
>TRBJ2-5|.|many|TRBV7-6
CASSFRLGGTQYF
TGTGCCAGCAGCTTTCGTTTGGGCGGGACCCAGTACTTC
>TRBJ2-7|.|.|TRBV11-2
CASSSTSAGHPYEQYF
TGTGCCAGCAGCTCGACGTCGGCGGGCCACCCCTACGAGCAGTACTTC
>TRBJ2-3|.|many|TRBV20-1
CSAREGSGIDTQYF
TGCAGTGCTAGAGAGGGGAGCGGAATAGATACGCAGTATTTT
>TRBJ2-2|TRBD1|few|TRBV20-1
CSASVRGLGNTGELFF
TGCAGTGCTAGTGTCAGGGGGTTGGGTAACACCGGGGAGCTGTTTTTT
>TRBJ2-7|TRBD2|many|TRBV10-3
CAIKRKEREGHEQYF
TGTGCCATCAAGAGGAAGGAGCGGGAGGGCCACGAGCAGTACTTC
>TRBJ2-7|TRBD2|many|TRBV9
CASSVDTSGYEQYF
TGTGCCAGCAGCGTAGATACTAGCGGCTACGAGCAGTACTTC
>TRBJ1-2|.|many|TRBV6-5
CASSYRGRNYGYTF
TGTGCCAGCAGTTACCGGGGACGGAATTATGGCTACACCTTC
>TRBJ2-7|TRBD2|few|TRBV5-1
CARGTSGNEQYF
TGCGCCAGGGGGACTAGCGGGAACGAGCAGTACTTC
>TRBJ2-1|TRBD2|few|TRBV6-2/TRBV6-3
CASSYSRGNNEQFF
TGTGCCAGCAGTTACTCGCGGGGGAACAATGAGCAGTTCTTC
>TRBJ2-1|.|many|TRBV6-1
CASPKRGIVEQFF
TGTGCCAGCCCAAAAAGGGGGATAGTTGAGCAGTTCTTC
>TRBJ1-5|TRBD1|many|TRBV10-3
CAISVDRGNQPQHF
TGTGCCATCAGCGTTGACAGGGGCAATCAGCCCCAGCATTTT
>TRBJ2-5|.|many|TRBV6-1
CASSEALGGETQYF
TGTGCCAGCAGTGAAGCGCTCGGTGGGGAGACCCAGTACTTC
>TRBJ2-7|.|few|TRBV4-1
CASSLQGGRHEQYF
TGCGCCAGCAGCCTCCAGGGGGGGCGGCACGAGCAGTACTTC
>TRBJ2-1|TRBD1|many|TRBV28
CASSFGGQRGNEQFF
TGTGCCAGCAGTTTTGGGGGACAGAGGGGGAATGAGCAGTTCTTC
>TRBJ1-2|.|.|TRBV14
CASSPTGGDYGHTF
TGTGCCAGCAGCCCGACCGGGGGGGACTATGGCCACACCTTC
>TRBJ1-1|.|many|TRBV5-4
CASSKGSRGNTEAFF
TGTGCCAGCAGCAAGGGGTCTAGGGGGAACACTGAAGCTTTCTTT
>TRBJ2-2|TRBD2|many|TRBV7-8
CASSGSGTAGELFF
TGTGCCAGCAGCGGTAGCGGGACGGCCGGGGAGCTGTTTTTT
>TRBJ2-2|TRBD1|.|TRBV7-3
CASSLSPWDPGTGPNTGELFF
TGTGCCAGCAGCTTATCTCCTTGGGACCCCGGGACAGGACCGAACACCGGGGAGCTGTTTTTT
>TRBJ1-5|.|.|TRBV27
CASSLRGINQPQHF
TGTGCCAGCAGTCTACGGGGGATCAATCAGCCCCAGCATTTT
>TRBJ2-7|.|few|TRBV6-1
CASSEDSWPYEQYF
TGTGCCAGCTCCGAGGACAGCTGGCCCTACGAGCAGTACTTC
>TRBJ2-2|TRBD1|few|TRBV9
CASSPRWGQGTGELFF
TGTGCCAGCAGCCCTCGGTGGGGACAGGGGACCGGGGAGCTGTTTTTT
>TRBJ1-5|.|many|TRBV20-1
CSARGVIQPQHF
TGCAGTGCTAGGGGGGTCATCCAGCCCCAGCATTTT
>TRBJ1-1|TRBD1|many|TRBV28
CASSLGTVNTEAFF
TGTGCCAGCAGTTTGGGGACAGTGAACACTGAAGCTTTCTTT
>TRBJ1-2|TRBD1|many|TRBV7-8
CASSPQGFYGYTF
TGTGCCAGCAGCCCACAGGGGTTTTATGGCTACACCTTC
>TRBJ1-1|.|.|TRBV19
CASNRTPGGTEAFF
TGTGCCTCCAACAGGACTCCGGGGGGCACTGAAGCTTTCTTT
>TRBJ1-1|.|many|TRBV6-1
CASTTRRNNEAFF
TGTGCCAGCACGACACGCCGGAATAATGAAGCTTTCTTT
>TRBJ2-7|.|many|TRBV6-2/TRBV6-3
CASSNSGEAYEQYF
TGTGCCAGCAGTAATTCGGGAGAGGCCTACGAGCAGTACTTC
>TRBJ1-1|TRBD1|few|TRBV5-4
CASSYWHGTGENTEAFF
TGTGCCAGCAGCTATTGGCATGGGACAGGGGAGAACACTGAAGCTTTCTTT
>TRBJ2-3|TRBD2|many|TRBV24-1
CATSDPSGRADTQYF
TGTGCCACCAGTGATCCTAGCGGGAGGGCAGATACGCAGTATTTT
>TRBJ2-5|.|few|TRBV24-1
CATSDPIAGRAETQYF
TGTGCCACCAGTGATCCTATCGCAGGGCGCGCAGAGACCCAGTACTTC